This TCR beta chain was retrieved from a study of T cells after yellow fever vaccination. Study context: Low-cell-number fractions were prepared with SMART-Seq v4 Ultra Low Input.

General study points: Boosting was followed by the reappearance of most primary-vaccination clones (around 95% CD4, around 91% CD8).

The table lists this clonotype with a few counts. The antigen is unknown. Universal primer sites and UMIs were introduced during 5'RACE template-switching synthesis of TCR cDNA. TCRdb reprocessed the 5' RACE reads with MiXCR, giving one entry per CDR3 protein. Among about 340,000 distinct CDR3 sequences listed, 3.5% to 4.5% were seen once. Source: PBMCs, taken 5 days after the yellow fever booster vaccination. The clonotype was recovered from a man aged 18-30 years who received the YFV17D yellow fever vaccine.

The CDR3 reads CASNSGANTEAFF. DNA for the CDR3: TGTGCCAGTAATTCGGGAGCGAACACTGAAGCTTTCTTT. This rearrangement joins TRBV19 to TRBJ1-1; D is unclear. This CDR3 contains 13 residues. Germline V gene data show CDR1 as LNHDA and CDR2 as SQIVND (reference sequence). Trimming cost V 7 bases and J 1 base, with 10 bases left between them. Full variable domain (remainder filled in from reference TRBV19 and TRBJ1-1): DGGITQSPKYLFRKEGQNVTLSCEQNLNHDAMYWYRQDPGQGLRLIYYSQIVNDFQKGDIAEGYSVSREKKESFPLTVTSAQKNPTAFYLCASNSGANTEAFFGQGTRLTVV.